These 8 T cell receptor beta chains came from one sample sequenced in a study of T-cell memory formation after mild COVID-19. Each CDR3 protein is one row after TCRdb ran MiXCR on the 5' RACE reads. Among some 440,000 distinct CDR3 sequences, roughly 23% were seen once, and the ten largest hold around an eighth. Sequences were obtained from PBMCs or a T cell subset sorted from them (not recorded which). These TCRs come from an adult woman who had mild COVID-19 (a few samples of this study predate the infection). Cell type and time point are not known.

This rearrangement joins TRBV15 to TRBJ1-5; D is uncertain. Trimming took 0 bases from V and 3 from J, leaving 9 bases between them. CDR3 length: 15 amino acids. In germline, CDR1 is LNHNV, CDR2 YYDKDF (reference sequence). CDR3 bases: TGTGCCACCAGCAGAGATAGGACTCTCAATCAGCCCCAGCATTTT. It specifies CATSRDRTLNQPQHF.

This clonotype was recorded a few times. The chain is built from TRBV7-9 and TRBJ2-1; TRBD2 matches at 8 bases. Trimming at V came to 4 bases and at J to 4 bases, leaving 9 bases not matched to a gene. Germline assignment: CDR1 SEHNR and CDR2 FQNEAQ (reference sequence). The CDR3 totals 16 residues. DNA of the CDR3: TGTGCCAGCAGCTCCCTCGGGACTAGGATTTACAATGAGCAGTTCTTC. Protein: CASSSLGTRIYNEQFF.

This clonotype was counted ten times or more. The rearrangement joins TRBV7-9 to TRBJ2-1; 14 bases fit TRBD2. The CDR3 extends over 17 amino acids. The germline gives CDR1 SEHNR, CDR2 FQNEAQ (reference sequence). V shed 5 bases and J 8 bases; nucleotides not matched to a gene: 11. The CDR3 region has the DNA TGTGCCAGCAGCAGACTCCCGGGACTAGCGGGAGAAGATGAGCAGTTCTTC. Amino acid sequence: CASSRLPGLAGEDEQFF.

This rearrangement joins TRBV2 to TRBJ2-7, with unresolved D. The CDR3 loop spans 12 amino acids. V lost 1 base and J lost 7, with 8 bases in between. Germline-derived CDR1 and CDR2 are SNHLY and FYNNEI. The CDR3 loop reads CASSEGTREQYF. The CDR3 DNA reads TGTGCCAGCAGTGAAGGGACCCGGGAGCAGTACTTC. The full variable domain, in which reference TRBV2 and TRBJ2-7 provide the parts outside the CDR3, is EPEVTQTPSHQVTQMGQEVILRCVPISNHLYFYWYRQILGQKVEFLVSFYNNEISEKSEIFDDQFSVERPDGSNFTLKIRSTKLEDSAMYFCASSEGTREQYFGPGTRLTVT.

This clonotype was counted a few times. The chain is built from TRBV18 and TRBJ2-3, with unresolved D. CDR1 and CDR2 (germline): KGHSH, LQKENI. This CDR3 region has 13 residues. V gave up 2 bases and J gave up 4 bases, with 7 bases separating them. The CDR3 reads CASSPGQADTQYF. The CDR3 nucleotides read TGTGCCAGCTCACCAGGGCAGGCAGATACGCAGTATTTT. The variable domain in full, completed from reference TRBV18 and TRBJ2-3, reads NAGVMQNPRHLVRRRGQEARLRCSPMKGHSHVYWYRQLPEEGLKFMVYLQKENIIDESGMPKERFSAEFPKEGPSILRIQQVVRGDSAAYFCASSPGQADTQYFGPGTRLTVL.

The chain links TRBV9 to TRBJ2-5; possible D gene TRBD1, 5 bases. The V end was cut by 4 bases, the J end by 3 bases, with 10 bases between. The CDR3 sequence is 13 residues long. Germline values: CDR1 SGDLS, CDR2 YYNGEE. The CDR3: CASSQGFEETQYF. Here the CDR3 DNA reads TGTGCCAGCAGCCAGGGTTTCGAAGAGACCCAGTACTTC.

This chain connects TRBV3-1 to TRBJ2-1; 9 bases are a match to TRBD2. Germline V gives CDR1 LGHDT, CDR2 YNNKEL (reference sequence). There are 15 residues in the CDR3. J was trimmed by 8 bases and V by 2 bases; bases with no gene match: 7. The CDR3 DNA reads TGTGCCAGCAGCCAAATCGGCGGGGGGGCTGATGAGCAGTTCTTC. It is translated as CASSQIGGGADEQFF.

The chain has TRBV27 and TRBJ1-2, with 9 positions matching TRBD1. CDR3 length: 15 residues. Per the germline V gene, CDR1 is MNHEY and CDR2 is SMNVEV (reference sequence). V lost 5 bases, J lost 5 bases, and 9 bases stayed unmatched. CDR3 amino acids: CASSLNRDRAYGYTF. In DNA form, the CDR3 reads TGTGCCAGCAGTCTAAACCGGGACAGGGCTTATGGCTACACCTTC.